The 20 T cell receptor beta chains in this list originate from one sample, sequenced in a study of cytomegalovirus exposure and HLA in healthy donors. The PCR used 60 Vbeta and 13 Jbeta primers. Some clones are missing from TCRdb's copy, which holds only in-frame ones; the method was immunoSEQ multiplex PCR. The sample holds about 170,000 clones; roughly 80% are singletons and the top ten take 2.3%. Sequencing used PBMCs. Receptor source: a male donor in good health and CMV-seronegative.

This clone was seen more than once but under ten times. The V and J genes are TRBV9 and TRBJ2-3, with D maybe TRBD1 (6 bases). CDR3 length: 15 residues. The germline V gene has CDR1 SGDLS and CDR2 YYNGEE. Trimming stripped 2 bases from V and 2 bases from J, with 12 bases between. CDR3 DNA: TGTGCCAGCAGCGTGGTAGGGGGTGACACAGATACGCAGTATTTT. Its translation: CASSVVGGDTDTQYF.

This clone was observed a handful of times. The gene calls are TRBV7-6 and TRBJ1-6; the match to TRBD1 covers 11 bases. V lost 5 bases and J lost 7; bases outside the gene matches: 4. Germline CDR1 and CDR2: SGHVS and FNYEAQ. This CDR3 is 15 amino acids long. CDR3 sequence (DNA): TGTGCCAGCAGCCCGCGGGACAGGGGGAATTCACCCCTCCACTTT. Translating it yields CASSPRDRGNSPLHF.

The chain has TRBV5-1 and TRBJ2-3, with D perhaps TRBD1 (6 bases). Germline V gives CDR1 SGHRS, CDR2 YFSETQ. The CDR3 has 15 amino acids. V was pared by 1 base and J by 2 bases, with 11 bases between. CDR3 in DNA: TGCGCCAGCAGCTTGTTGCAGGGGCCCACAGATACGCAGTATTTT. Amino acids: CASSLLQGPTDTQYF.

The CDR3 region has the DNA TGTGCCAGCAGTGAAGATGCAGGCCGGGAGCAGTACTTC. Amino acid sequence: CASSEDAGREQYF. V and J are TRBV6-1 and TRBJ2-7; D is undetermined. The V gene lost 1 base and the J gene lost 7 bases, with 11 bases spanning the gap. This CDR3 is built from 13 residues. From germline, CDR1 is MNHNS and CDR2 SASEGT.

This chain uses TRBV6-1 with TRBJ2-3, with 8 nucleotides matching TRBD1. CDR3 length: 15 amino acids. Germline values: CDR1 MNHNS, CDR2 SASEGT. The J segment lost 0 bases and the V segment lost 5 bases, leaving 4 bases of the junction unmatched. CDR3 in amino acids: CASSKRQGSTDTQYF. The CDR3 nucleotides are TGTGCCAGCAGTAAAAGACAGGGGAGCACAGATACGCAGTATTTT.

In its sample, this clone was seen once. The chain recombines TRBV7-9 with TRBJ1-4, with TRBD1 identical over 7 bases. Germline-derived CDR1 and CDR2 are SEHNR and FQNEAQ (reference sequence). The V segment lost 3 bases and the J segment 0 bases; nucleotides outside the gene matches: 1. The CDR3 runs 15 residues. CDR3 loop: CASSFGQATNEKLFF. The DNA of the CDR3 is TGTGCCAGCAGCTTCGGACAGGCAACTAATGAAAAACTGTTTTTT.

CDR3 sequence reads: CAISVGVAGTEAFF. The DNA of the CDR3 is TGTGCCATCAGTGTTGGGGTCGCGGGGACTGAAGCTTTCTTT. The chain uses TRBV10-3 and TRBJ1-1; D gene uncertain. Trimming pared 4 bases from V and 5 bases from J, leaving 14 bases between. The V gene's germline CDR1 is ENHRY and CDR2 SYGVKD. CDR3 length: 14 amino acids.

The V gene is TRBV7-8, the J gene TRBJ1-2; 7 positions match TRBD1. There are 16 residues in the CDR3. The V and J ends lost 5 bases and 8 bases, in that order; junction bases with no gene match: 17. Germline V lookup: CDR1 SGHVS, CDR2 FQNEAQ. CDR3 bases: TGTGCCAGCAGCAACATCCCGGCAGGGGGTACTGGAGGCTACACCTTC. Translation: CASSNIPAGGTGGYTF.

This clone was observed a handful of times. This chain links TRBV6-1 with TRBJ1-2; 11 nucleotides agree with TRBD1. Trimming took 8 bases from V and 8 from J; bases not matched to a gene: 7. Germline V gives CDR1 MNHNS, CDR2 SASEGT. This CDR3 has 13 amino acids. The CDR3 protein is CASLGQGVMGYTF. CDR3 DNA: TGTGCCAGCTTGGGACAGGGGGTGATGGGCTACACCTTC.

The CDR3 region is CATPPGDNGELFF. CDR3 nucleotides: TGTGCCACCCCCCCTGGGGACAACGGGGAGCTGTTTTTT. V and J are TRBV6-1 and TRBJ2-2, with D tentatively TRBD1 (6 bases). CDR1 MNHNS and CDR2 SASEGT come from the germline V gene. This CDR3 contains 13 residues. Trimming pared 10 bases from V and 7 bases from J, leaving 16 bases between.

This clone came up once. V usage is TRBV7-9 and J usage is TRBJ1-1; the match to TRBD1 covers 8 bases. Germline lookup yields CDR1 SEHNR and CDR2 FQNEAQ (reference sequence). The CDR3 extends over 13 amino acids. Germline trimming cut 1 base from V and 10 bases from J; bases unmatched to any gene: 5. The CDR3 DNA follows: TGTGCCAGCAGCTTAGGGACAGGGTATGGAGCTTTCTTT. Its protein is CASSLGTGYGAFF.

The table lists this clone with a few counts. CDR3 amino acids: CASRSTGTSVYEQYF. CDR3 coding DNA: TGTGCCAGCAGATCAACCGGGACTAGTGTCTACGAGCAGTACTTC. This chain links TRBV11-2 with TRBJ2-7; the match to TRBD2 covers 8 bases. Germline CDR1 and CDR2: SGHAT and FQNNGV. The V gene end was trimmed by 6 bases and the J gene end by 3 bases; junction bases not matched to a gene: 10. The CDR3 sequence is 15 residues long.

The V call is TRBV9, the J call TRBJ2-5; 7 positions agree with TRBD1. V dropped 0 bases and J dropped 2; count of bases not matched to a gene: 1. This CDR3 is 14 amino acids long. Germline V gives CDR1 SGDLS, CDR2 YYNGEE. CDR3 protein: CASSVGTGQETQYF. Here the CDR3 DNA reads TGTGCCAGCAGCGTAGGGACAGGTCAAGAGACCCAGTACTTC.

CDR3 in amino acids: CASSGDRGLETQYF. CDR3 sequence (DNA): TGTGCCAGCAGCGGGGACAGGGGGCTGGAGACCCAGTACTTC. V gene TRBV7-9 combines with J gene TRBJ2-5; 12 bases agree with TRBD1. The CDR3 runs 14 residues. Germline values: CDR1 SEHNR, CDR2 FQNEAQ (reference sequence). Trimming removed 5 bases from V and 5 bases from J; junction bases left unmatched: 3.

V is TRBV10-3 and J is TRBJ2-5, with D perhaps TRBD1 (6 bases). Germline CDR1 is ENHRY and CDR2 is SYGVKD. Trimming shortened V by 4 bases and J by 2 bases, and 11 bases separated the two germline ends. The length of the CDR3 is 14 residues. The CDR3 bases are TGTGCCATCAGTGTTGGGGACAATCAAGAGACCCAGTACTTC. This gives the protein CAISVGDNQETQYF.

This rearrangement joins TRBV29-1 to TRBJ2-3; TRBD2 agrees at 8 bases. The CDR3 has 15 residues. V shed 8 bases and J 2 bases; nucleotides not matched to a gene: 12. The germline CDR1 and CDR2 sequences are SQVTM and ANQGSEA. The CDR3 loop reads CSFGGAGGHTDTQYF. The DNA for the CDR3 is TGCAGCTTTGGGGGGGCGGGGGGCCACACAGATACGCAGTATTTT.

The V and J genes are TRBV5-5 and TRBJ1-5; D uncertain. Germline lookup yields CDR1 SGHKS and CDR2 YYEKEE (reference sequence). This CDR3 has 17 amino acids. V dropped 6 bases and J dropped 0 bases, with 19 bases sitting between them. The CDR3 protein is CASNRAADGGSNQPQHF. The DNA for the CDR3 is TGTGCCAGCAATCGGGCAGCGGACGGCGGTAGCAATCAGCCCCAGCATTTT.

V gene TRBV5-1 combines with J gene TRBJ2-5; TRBD2 might be the D (6 bases). The better agreement between TRBJ2-7 and the DNA end casts doubt on the J call. Germline CDR1 reads SGHRS; CDR2 reads YFSETQ. CDR3 length: 14 amino acids. DNA for the CDR3: TGCGCCAGCAGCCCAGGTCCTAGCGCCTACGAGCAGTACTTC. Translating it yields CASSPGPSAYEQYF.

The chain joins TRBV5-6 to TRBJ2-5; 8 bases line up with TRBD1. The ends lost 4 bases at V and 5 bases at J; junction bases unmatched: 22. CDR3 length: 19 amino acids. Germline CDR1 is SGHDT and CDR2 is YYEEEE. CDR3 amino acids: CASSRLPQGGAQVAETQYF. The CDR3 DNA is TGTGCCAGCAGCCGCCTGCCACAGGGGGGTGCCCAAGTAGCGGAGACCCAGTACTTC.

This chain links TRBV5-1 with TRBJ2-1; 7 nucleotides line up with TRBD1. V was pared by 2 bases and J by 0 bases, with 2 bases of the junction left unmatched. This CDR3 contains 15 residues. Germline values: CDR1 SGHRS, CDR2 YFSETQ. CDR3 coding DNA: TGCGCCAGCAGCTTCGCAGGGGGCTCCTACAATGAGCAGTTCTTC. Its translation: CASSFAGGSYNEQFF.